These T cell receptor beta chains were read from a single sample in a study of cytomegalovirus exposure and HLA in healthy donors. The repertoire was sequenced with immunoSEQ multiplex PCR; TCRdb's copy has only in-frame clones and lacks some. The repertoire holds 140,000 or so clones, with roughly 80% as singletons. The sample comprised PBMCs. The source of these receptors is a male donor in good health and CMV-seronegative. The CDR3 runs from the conserved cysteine through the conserved F or W. The D gene is left open where the match is weak. A row's size may be missing; if present it is once, few, many or a size class.

J gene: TRBJ2-7
D gene: TRBD2
clone size: -
V gene: TRBV5-1
CDR3 DNA: TGCGCCAGCAGCTTGGAACTAGCGGACGTCTACGAGCAGTACTTC
CDR3 protein: CASSLELADVYEQYF

J gene: TRBJ2-7
D gene: -
clone size: -
V gene: TRBV5-4
CDR3 DNA: TGTGCCAGCAGACCGGGGGAGAGATCCACCTACGAGCAGTACTTC
CDR3 protein: CASRPGERSTYEQYF

J gene: TRBJ2-2
D gene: -
clone size: -
V gene: TRBV27
CDR3 DNA: TGTGCCAGCAGACGACAGCTGGGAGGGCTGTTTTTT
CDR3 protein: CASRRQLGGLFF

J gene: TRBJ2-7
D gene: TRBD2
clone size: -
V gene: TRBV5-6
CDR3 DNA: TGTGCCAGCAGCTTGGGGGTTAGCGGGAGTCACGAGCAGTACTTC
CDR3 protein: CASSLGVSGSHEQYF

J gene: TRBJ1-3
D gene: TRBD1
clone size: few
V gene: TRBV4-1
CDR3 DNA: TGCGCCAGCAGCCAAGACGGGACAGGGGGAAACACCATATATTTT
CDR3 protein: CASSQDGTGGNTIYF

J gene: TRBJ2-1
D gene: -
clone size: -
V gene: TRBV5-6
CDR3 DNA: TGTGCCAGCAGCTTGACTAGCCCCTACAATGAGCAGTTCTTC
CDR3 protein: CASSLTSPYNEQFF

J gene: TRBJ1-2
D gene: TRBD1
clone size: -
V gene: TRBV5-5
CDR3 DNA: TGTGCCAGCAGCATCGGACAGGGCCCCTATGGCTACACCTTC
CDR3 protein: CASSIGQGPYGYTF

J gene: TRBJ2-2
D gene: TRBD2
clone size: -
V gene: TRBV27
CDR3 DNA: TGTGCCAGCAGTCCGAGACTAGCGGGGTCGAACACCGGGGAGCTGTTTTTT
CDR3 protein: CASSPRLAGSNTGELFF

J gene: TRBJ2-2
D gene: TRBD2
clone size: -
V gene: TRBV7-2
CDR3 DNA: TGTGCCAGCAGCCAGAGGGGTAGCGGGGGGAACACCGGGGAGCTGTTTTTT
CDR3 protein: CASSQRGSGGNTGELFF

J gene: TRBJ2-7
D gene: TRBD1
clone size: -
V gene: TRBV6-5
CDR3 DNA: TGTGCCAGCAGTTACCTTCGGGCAGGGGGCTTATACGAGCAGTACTTC
CDR3 protein: CASSYLRAGGLYEQYF

J gene: TRBJ2-2
D gene: -
clone size: -
V gene: TRBV6-5
CDR3 DNA: TGTGCCAGCAGGAAACCAGGGGCCGGGGAGCTGTTTTTT
CDR3 protein: CASRKPGAGELFF

J gene: TRBJ1-4
D gene: TRBD1
clone size: few
V gene: TRBV5-1
CDR3 DNA: TGCGCCAGCAGCTTGCTACAGGGGACAGATGAAAAACTGTTTTTT
CDR3 protein: CASSLLQGTDEKLFF